The clone carrying this TCR beta chain was counted once. This entry comes from a study of OX40 agonist ivuxolimab in advanced cancers. TCRdb's table, derived via immunoSEQ multiplex PCR, lists solely in-frame clones and lacks some. The sample consists of roughly 20,000 clones, about 80% of them appearing once. The CDR3 spans 17 residues. Germline V gene data show CDR1 as GTSNPN and CDR2 as SVGIG (reference sequence). Trimming pared 2 bases from V and 9 bases from J, leaving 23 bases between. This TCR was sampled from an adult with an advanced solid tumor such as melanoma, head and neck, liver or kidney cancer. The specimen was CD4+ or CD8+ T cells sorted from blood, collected in a trial of the OX40 agonist ivuxolimab. The V gene is TRBV30, the J gene TRBJ1-6; tentatively, D is TRBD1 (6 bases). The CDR3, as DNA: TGTGCCTGGAGTCTTCCCCGACAGGTCCGAGGGGGTTCACCCCTCCACTTT. Protein: CAWSLPRQVRGGSPLHF.